Listed below are T cell receptor beta chains from one sample, sequenced in a study of PD-1 blockade in mismatch repair-deficient tumors. The data were produced by immunoSEQ multiplex PCR, yet TCRdb's version contains in-frame clones alone and is incomplete. The sample carries under 40,000 clones, around four fifths recorded once. Sequencing was performed on PBMCs, taken approximately 41 weeks after starting pembrolizumab. These TCRs come from an adult with mismatch repair-deficient cancer. The CDR3 runs from the conserved cysteine through the conserved F or W. The order of the fields is J gene, clone size, D gene, V gene, CDR3 DNA, CDR3 protein. D genes are given only for firm matches. Expanded clones are given a class, and other clones once, few, many or no size at all.

>TRBJ1-2|NA|NA|TRBV6-5
TGTGCCAGCAGTAATGGACAGTATGGCGGCTACACCTTC
CASSNGQYGGYTF
>TRBJ1-4|NA|NA|TRBV6-1
TGTGCCAGCAGTGAAACGGCGGCCGTTAATGAAAAACTGTTTTTT
CASSETAAVNEKLFF
>TRBJ2-2|NA|TRBD1|TRBV7-6
TGTGCCAGCAGCTCTGTGGGACAGGGGAGAGGGAACACCGGGGAGCTGTTTTTT
CASSSVGQGRGNTGELFF
>TRBJ1-1|NA|NA|TRBV11-2
TGTGCCAGCAGCCGACAGTACACTGAAGCTTTCTTT
CASSRQYTEAFF
>TRBJ1-1|NA|TRBD1|TRBV6-4
TGTGCCAGCAGTGACTCGATGATTGCAGGGGGCAGGTGGGGTGAAGCTTTCTTT
CASSDSMIAGGRWGEAFF
>TRBJ2-1|NA|NA|TRBV19
TGTGCCAGTAGTATAGAGGCGGGGAGCTACAATGAGCAGTTCTTC
CASSIEAGSYNEQFF
>TRBJ2-1|once|NA|TRBV5-1
TGCGCCAGCAGCTTGGTCCCAGTTGGCTCCTACAATGAGCAGTTCTTC
CASSLVPVGSYNEQFF
>TRBJ2-5|once|TRBD1|TRBV7-9
TGTGCCAGCAGCCGAGGGGGCGGAGGAGAGACCCAGTACTTC
CASSRGGGGETQYF
>TRBJ2-1|NA|TRBD2|TRBV4-1
TGCGCCAGCAGCCAAGCTAGCGGGAGCTCCATCTACAATGAGCAGTTCTTC
CASSQASGSSIYNEQFF
>TRBJ1-2|NA|TRBD1|TRBV5-4
TGTGCCAGCAGCTTCAGGGGGGCCTATGGCTACACCTTC
CASSFRGAYGYTF
>TRBJ2-7|few|TRBD2|TRBV11-3
TGTGCCAGCAGCCCGGGGGGTTACGAGCAGTACTTC
CASSPGGYEQYF
>TRBJ1-1|once|NA|TRBV7-9
TGTGCCAGCAGTCGAACAGCGAACACTGAAGCTTTCTTT
CASSRTANTEAFF
>TRBJ2-1|NA|TRBD1|TRBV11-2
TGTGCCAGCAGCTCAATTACCGGGACAGGTAACAATGAGCAGTTCTTC
CASSSITGTGNNEQFF
>TRBJ2-1|NA|TRBD2|TRBV7-9
TGTGCCAGCAGCCTCGGGACTAGCGGGAGGGCGAGCTCCTACAATGAGCAGTTCTTC
CASSLGTSGRASSYNEQFF
>TRBJ2-1|NA|TRBD2|TRBV13
TGTGCCAGCAGTTCGCAGGGACTAGCGGGATACAATGAGCAGTTCTTC
CASSSQGLAGYNEQFF
>TRBJ2-5|NA|TRBD2|TRBV4-2
TGTGCCAGCAGCCAAGTCCTAGCGGGGAAACAAGAGACCCAGTACTTC
CASSQVLAGKQETQYF
>TRBJ2-3|NA|NA|TRBV21-1
TGTGCCAGGACAGGGTTGTCAGATACGCAGTATTTT
CARTGLSDTQYF
>TRBJ1-2|NA|TRBD1|TRBV13
TGTGCCAGCAGCTTAAAGATGCACCGGGACAGCTATGGCTACACCTTC
CASSLKMHRDSYGYTF
>TRBJ1-2|NA|NA|TRBV28
TGTGCCAGCAGCGTCTCGTGGGGGCGTTTGAATGGCTACACCTTC
CASSVSWGRLNGYTF
>TRBJ1-5|NA|TRBD1|TRBV12-5
TGTGCTAGTGGTTTGGTAGTTGGACAGGGCTTTCAGCCCCAGCATTTT
CASGLVVGQGFQPQHF
>TRBJ1-4|NA|TRBD1|TRBV18
TGTGCCAGCTCATACGACACGACAGGGGTCGGGAAACTGTTTTTT
CASSYDTTGVGKLFF
>TRBJ1-1|NA|TRBD1|TRBV19
TGTGCCAGTAGTAGACAGGGTAACACTGAAGCTTTCTTT
CASSRQGNTEAFF
>TRBJ2-7|NA|TRBD1|TRBV7-9
TGTGCCAGCAGTCAGGGGACAGCGAAGAACGAGCAGTACTTC
CASSQGTAKNEQYF
>TRBJ2-3|NA|TRBD2|TRBV5-3
TGTGCCAGAAGGTTCAACCCCCGTACAAAAACTAGCGGGAGGGCAGATACGCAGTATTTT
CARRFNPRTKTSGRADTQYF
>TRBJ2-1|NA|NA|TRBV11-3
TGTGCCAGCAGCTTAGGTGGCTCACGAAATGAGCAGTTCTTC
CASSLGGSRNEQFF
>TRBJ2-1|few|TRBD1|TRBV5-4
TGTGCCAGCAGACCTGAGAGGGACAGCCCCGCCGTGGAGCAGTTCTTC
CASRPERDSPAVEQFF
>TRBJ2-1|NA|TRBD2|TRBV7-9
TGTGCCAGCAGCCTGCTAGCGGGAGGGCCCTCCTACAATGAGCAGTTCTTC
CASSLLAGGPSYNEQFF
>TRBJ2-7|few|TRBD2|TRBV4-2
TGTGCCAGCAGCCAAGTACTCTCTAGCGGAACCTACGAGCAGTACTTC
CASSQVLSSGTYEQYF
>TRBJ2-5|NA|TRBD2|TRBV7-6
TGTGCCAGCAGCTTAGTAGTAGCGGGAGTCCAAGAGACCCAGTACTTC
CASSLVVAGVQETQYF
>TRBJ1-5|NA|TRBD1|TRBV2
TGTGCCAGCAGTGCCCGGACAGGGGCGGGGAATCAGCCCCAGCATTTT
CASSARTGAGNQPQHF
>TRBJ2-1|NA|NA|TRBV19
TGTGCCAGTAGTATTTATTGGAGGGGGGGCAATGAGCAGTTCTTC
CASSIYWRGGNEQFF
>TRBJ2-7|NA|NA|TRBV28
TGTGCCAGCAGTTCCCCTCTTGGAGCGGGTCCCTACGAGCAGTACTTC
CASSSPLGAGPYEQYF
>TRBJ2-3|NA|NA|TRBV6-1
TGTGCCAACCGCCAGGGACTCTCCACAGATACGCAGTATTTT
CANRQGLSTDTQYF
>TRBJ1-1|NA|NA|TRBV5-1
TGCGCCAGCAGCTGGGGGGGGGCAGACACTGAAGCTTTCTTT
CASSWGGADTEAFF
>TRBJ1-2|few|NA|TRBV7-3
TGTGCCAGCAGCCCGGACAGAAACTATGGCTACACCTTC
CASSPDRNYGYTF
>TRBJ2-7|NA|TRBD2|TRBV5-4
TGTGCCAGCAGCCCCGGGACTAGCGGATCCCTATCCTACGAGCAGTACTTC
CASSPGTSGSLSYEQYF
>TRBJ2-5|once|TRBD1|TRBV10-2
TGCGCCAGCAGTGCTCAACAGGGGGCGGGGGAGACCCAGTACTTC
CASSAQQGAGETQYF
>TRBJ2-2|NA|TRBD2|TRBV14
TGTGCCAGCAGCCAGGGGACTAGCGGAATCCGTAACACCGGGGAGCTGTTTTTT
CASSQGTSGIRNTGELFF
>TRBJ2-5|NA|TRBD1|TRBV7-9
TGTGCCAGCAGCTTCGGACAGGGCTACGGGGAGACCCAGTACTTC
CASSFGQGYGETQYF
>TRBJ1-3|NA|NA|TRBV28
TGTGCCAGCAGTTTGTTGACTCCGAGCTCTGGAAACACCATATATTTT
CASSLLTPSSGNTIYF
>TRBJ1-2|NA|NA|TRBV4-1
TGCGCCAGCAGCCGGCCAACAGGCCCCTATGGCTACACCTTC
CASSRPTGPYGYTF
>TRBJ2-7|NA|NA|TRBV11-1
TGTGCCAGCAGCCCCCCGGGGACGGGAGCCTACGAGCAGTACTTC
CASSPPGTGAYEQYF
>TRBJ2-3|NA|NA|TRBV9
TGTGCCAGCAGCGTTGCCCTACTAGCAGATACGCAGTATTTT
CASSVALLADTQYF
>TRBJ2-1|NA|NA|TRBV18
TGTGCCAGCTCACCAACACAGCGGGTGGAGCAGTTCTTC
CASSPTQRVEQFF
>TRBJ2-2|NA|NA|TRBV28
TGTGCCAGCAGTCTGGACAGTTCGAACACCGGGGAGCTGTTTTTT
CASSLDSSNTGELFF
>TRBJ2-1|NA|NA|TRBV11-3
TGTGCCAGCAGCCCTCAGTACAATGAGCAGTTCTTC
CASSPQYNEQFF
>TRBJ1-1|NA|NA|TRBV18
TGTGCCAGCTCACCGCAGGGATCGGCTGAAGCTTTCTTT
CASSPQGSAEAFF
>TRBJ2-3|NA|TRBD1|TRBV28
TGTGCCAGCTGGGACAGAAACACAGATACGCAGTATTTT
CASWDRNTDTQYF
>TRBJ1-4|NA|NA|TRBV5-1
TGCGCCAGCAGGACGTCAGGGGACGGAAAACTGTTTTTT
CASRTSGDGKLFF
>TRBJ1-1|NA|NA|TRBV5-1
TGCGCCAGCAGCTTCGGGATGGGGACTGAAGCTTTCTTT
CASSFGMGTEAFF
>TRBJ2-3|NA|TRBD2|TRBV5-1
TGCGCCAGCAGCTTGGAAGTTGCGCGGGAGGTGGATACGCAGTATTTT
CASSLEVAREVDTQYF